This T cell receptor (beta chain) was sequenced during a study of shared T cell receptors in the human thymus. The V gene end was trimmed by 5 bases and the J gene end by 0 bases; junction bases not matched to a gene: 6. This CDR3 is built from 15 residues. The germline CDR1 and CDR2 sequences are SEHNR and FQNEAQ (reference sequence). Sequencing used immunoSEQ multiplex PCR; TCRdb keeps in-frame clones, though not all of them. This table holds 720,000 or so clones, roughly 88% found once. This sample was also put to use in a study of human thymus T cells. That study adds: Finnish infants who were healthy and having corrective surgery for congenital heart defects made up the donors. Thymic resections from corrective heart surgery supplied the tissue. A high degree of thymic repertoire overlap among unrelated individuals was reported in related research.

The clonotype was recovered from a girl under three years old with a congenital heart defect. This chain links TRBV7-9 with TRBJ1-2; TRBD1 aligns across 7 bases. Sequenced input: thymocytes. The CDR3: CASSPRQGTNYGYTF. The CDR3 nucleotides read TGTGCCAGCAGCCCACGACAGGGAACTAACTATGGCTACACCTTC.